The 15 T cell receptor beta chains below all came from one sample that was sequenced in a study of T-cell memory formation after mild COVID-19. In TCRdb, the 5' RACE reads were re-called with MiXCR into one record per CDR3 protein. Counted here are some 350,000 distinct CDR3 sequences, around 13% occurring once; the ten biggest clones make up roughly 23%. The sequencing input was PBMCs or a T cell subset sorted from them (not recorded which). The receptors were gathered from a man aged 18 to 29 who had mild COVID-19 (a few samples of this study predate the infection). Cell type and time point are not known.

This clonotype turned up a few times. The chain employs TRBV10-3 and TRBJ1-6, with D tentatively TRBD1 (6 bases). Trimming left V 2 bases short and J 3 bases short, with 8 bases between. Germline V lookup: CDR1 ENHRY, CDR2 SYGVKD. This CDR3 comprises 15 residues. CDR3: CAISEGQLYNSPLHF. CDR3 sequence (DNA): TGTGCCATCAGTGAGGGACAGCTCTATAATTCACCCCTCCACTTT.

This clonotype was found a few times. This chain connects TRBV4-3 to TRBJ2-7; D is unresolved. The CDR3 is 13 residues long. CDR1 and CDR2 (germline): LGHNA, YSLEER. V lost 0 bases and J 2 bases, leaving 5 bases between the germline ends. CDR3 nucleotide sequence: TGCGCCAGCAGCCAAGATCGAGCCTACGAGCAGTACTTC. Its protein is CASSQDRAYEQYF.

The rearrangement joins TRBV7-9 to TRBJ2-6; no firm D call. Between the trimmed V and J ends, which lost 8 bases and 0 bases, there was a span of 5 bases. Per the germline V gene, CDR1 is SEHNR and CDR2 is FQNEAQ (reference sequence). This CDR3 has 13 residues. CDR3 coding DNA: TGTGCCAGCCACCTCTCTGGGGCCAACGTCCTGACTTTC. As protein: CASHLSGANVLTF.

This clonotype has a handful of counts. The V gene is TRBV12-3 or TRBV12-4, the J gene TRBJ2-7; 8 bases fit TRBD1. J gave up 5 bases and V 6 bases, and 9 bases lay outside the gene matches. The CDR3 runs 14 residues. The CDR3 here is CASSLRTGSDEQYF. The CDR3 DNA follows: TGTGCCAGCAGCCTCCGGACAGGGAGCGACGAGCAGTACTTC.

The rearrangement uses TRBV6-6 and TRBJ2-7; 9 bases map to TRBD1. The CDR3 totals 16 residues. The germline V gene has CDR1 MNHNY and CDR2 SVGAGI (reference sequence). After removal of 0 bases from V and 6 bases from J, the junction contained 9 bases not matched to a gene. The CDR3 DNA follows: TGTGCCAGCAGTTACTCGGTGGCGGACAGGGGCAGCGAGCAGTACTTC. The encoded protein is CASSYSVADRGSEQYF.

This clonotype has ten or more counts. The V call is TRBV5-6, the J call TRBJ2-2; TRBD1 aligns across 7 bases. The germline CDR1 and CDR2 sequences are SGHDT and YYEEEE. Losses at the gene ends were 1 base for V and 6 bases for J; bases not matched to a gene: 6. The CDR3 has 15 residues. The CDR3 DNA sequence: TGTGCCAGCAGCTTGCCCAGGGGGATCCCCGGGGAGCTGTTTTTT. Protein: CASSLPRGIPGELFF.

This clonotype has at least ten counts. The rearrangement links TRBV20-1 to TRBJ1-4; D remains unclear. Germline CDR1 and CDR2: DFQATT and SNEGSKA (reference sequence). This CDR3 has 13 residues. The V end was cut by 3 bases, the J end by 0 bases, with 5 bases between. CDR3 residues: CSAREATNEKLFF. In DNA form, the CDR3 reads TGCAGTGCTAGGGAAGCAACTAATGAAAAACTGTTTTTT.

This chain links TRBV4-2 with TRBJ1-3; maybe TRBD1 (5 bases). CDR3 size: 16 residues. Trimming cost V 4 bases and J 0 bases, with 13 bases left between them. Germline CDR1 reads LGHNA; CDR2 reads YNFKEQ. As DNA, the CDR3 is TGTGCCAGCAGCCGCACGCACGGGGGCTCTGGAAACACCATATATTTT. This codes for CASSRTHGGSGNTIYF.

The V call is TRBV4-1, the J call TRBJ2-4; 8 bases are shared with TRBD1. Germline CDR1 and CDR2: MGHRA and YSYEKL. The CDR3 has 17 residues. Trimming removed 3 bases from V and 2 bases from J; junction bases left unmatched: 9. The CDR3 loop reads CASSQPTGGVTKNIQYF. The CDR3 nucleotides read TGCGCCAGCAGCCAGCCTACAGGGGGTGTGACCAAAAACATTCAGTACTTC.

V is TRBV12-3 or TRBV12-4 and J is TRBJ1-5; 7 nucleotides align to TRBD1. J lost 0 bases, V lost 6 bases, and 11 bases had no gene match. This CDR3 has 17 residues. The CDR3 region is CASRPSTGRDSNQPQHF. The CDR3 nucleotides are TGTGCCAGCAGACCCTCGACAGGGCGCGATAGCAATCAGCCCCAGCATTTT.

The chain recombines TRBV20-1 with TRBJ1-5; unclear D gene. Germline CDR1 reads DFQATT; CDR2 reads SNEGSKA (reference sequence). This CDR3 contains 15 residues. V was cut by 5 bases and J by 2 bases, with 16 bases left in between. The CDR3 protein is CSALFPTERNQPQHF. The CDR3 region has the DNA TGCAGTGCTCTCTTCCCGACGGAACGCAATCAGCCCCAGCATTTT.

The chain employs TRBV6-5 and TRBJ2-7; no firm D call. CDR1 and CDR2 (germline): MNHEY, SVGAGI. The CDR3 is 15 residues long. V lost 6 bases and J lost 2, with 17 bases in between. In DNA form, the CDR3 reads TGTGCCAGCAGCGCCAACCCGGACGGAGCCTACGAGCAGTACTTC. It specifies CASSANPDGAYEQYF.

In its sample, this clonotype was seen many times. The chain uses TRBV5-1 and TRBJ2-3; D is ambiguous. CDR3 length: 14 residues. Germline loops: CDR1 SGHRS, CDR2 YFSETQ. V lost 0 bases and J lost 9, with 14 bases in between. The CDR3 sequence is CASSLVSPADTQYF. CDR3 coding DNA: TGCGCCAGCAGCTTGGTCAGTCCGGCCGACACGCAGTATTTT. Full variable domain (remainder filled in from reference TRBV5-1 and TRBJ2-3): KAGVTQTPRYLIKTRGQQVTLSCSPISGHRSVSWYQQTPGQGLQFLFEYFSETQRNKGNFPGRFSGRQFSNSRSEMNVSTLELGDSALYLCASSLVSPADTQYFGPGTRLTVL.

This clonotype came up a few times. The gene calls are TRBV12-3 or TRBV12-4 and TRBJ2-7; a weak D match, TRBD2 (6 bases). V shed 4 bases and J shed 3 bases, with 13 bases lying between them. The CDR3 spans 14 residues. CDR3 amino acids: CASSSPGLFYEQYF. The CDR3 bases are TGTGCCAGCAGTTCCCCCGGACTATTCTACGAGCAGTACTTC.

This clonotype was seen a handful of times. The CDR3 reads CASSDPTSGGNYEQYF. The CDR3 bases are TGTGCCAGCAGTGACCCGACTAGCGGGGGGAACTACGAGCAGTACTTC. The chain is built from TRBV2 and TRBJ2-7, with 13 bases lining up with TRBD2. The V gene's germline CDR1 is SNHLY and CDR2 FYNNEI. The junction had 5 bases not matched to a gene; V was cut back by 3 bases and J by 3 bases. CDR3 length: 16 amino acids.